The clone carrying this T cell receptor (beta chain) has ten or more counts. The record originates from a study of patients and donors after allogeneic stem cell transplantation. TCRdb re-called the RT-PCR reads with MiXCR, one entry per CDR3 protein. The top ten hold approximately 48% of the sample, which has 25,000 to 30,000 distinct CDR3 sequences, roughly 7.3% seen once. Sequenced material: blood, either unsorted or a sorted T cell fraction (not recorded which). This receptor was taken from a human donor who was either an allogeneic HSCT recipient or a stem cell or donor lymphocyte infusion donor (not recorded which). It is not recorded whose cells these are; they may come from a transplant donor.

The CDR3 region has the DNA TGTGCCAGCAGTTTTAACGATAAGGGTGAAAAACTGTTTTTT. Translating it yields CASSFNDKGEKLFF. The chain combines TRBV27 with TRBJ1-4; D unresolved. V was shortened by 3 bases and J by 7 bases, with 12 bases between the two germline ends. The CDR3 loop spans 14 amino acids. Germline V gene sequence: CDR1 MNHEY, CDR2 SMNVEV (reference sequence).